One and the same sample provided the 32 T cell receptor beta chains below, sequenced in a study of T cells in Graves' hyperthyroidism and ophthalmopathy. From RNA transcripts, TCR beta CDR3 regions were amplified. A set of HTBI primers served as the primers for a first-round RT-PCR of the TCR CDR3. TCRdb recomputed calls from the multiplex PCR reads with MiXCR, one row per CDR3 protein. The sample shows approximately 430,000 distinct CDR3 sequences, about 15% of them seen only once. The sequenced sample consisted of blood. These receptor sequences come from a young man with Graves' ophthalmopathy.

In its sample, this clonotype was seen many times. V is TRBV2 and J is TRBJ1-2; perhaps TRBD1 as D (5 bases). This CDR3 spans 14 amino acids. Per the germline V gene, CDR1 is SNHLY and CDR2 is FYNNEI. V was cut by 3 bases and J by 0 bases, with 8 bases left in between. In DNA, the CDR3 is TGTGCCAGCAGTGATCAGGGAACTAACTATGGCTACACCTTC. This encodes CASSDQGTNYGYTF.

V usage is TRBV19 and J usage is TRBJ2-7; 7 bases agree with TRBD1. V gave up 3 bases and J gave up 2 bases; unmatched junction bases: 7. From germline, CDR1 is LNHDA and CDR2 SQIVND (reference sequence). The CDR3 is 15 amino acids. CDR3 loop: CASSIVRDSTYEQYF. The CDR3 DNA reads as TGTGCCAGTAGTATTGTCCGGGACAGCACCTACGAGCAGTACTTC.

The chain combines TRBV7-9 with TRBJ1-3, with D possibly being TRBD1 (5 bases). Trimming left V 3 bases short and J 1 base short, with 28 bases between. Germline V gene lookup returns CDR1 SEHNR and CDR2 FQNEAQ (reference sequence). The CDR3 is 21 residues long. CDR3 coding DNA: TGTGCCAGCAGCTTCTACTCGGGGCCTCCTGGGGCCCGCGCTTCTGGAAACACCATATATTTT. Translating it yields CASSFYSGPPGARASGNTIYF.

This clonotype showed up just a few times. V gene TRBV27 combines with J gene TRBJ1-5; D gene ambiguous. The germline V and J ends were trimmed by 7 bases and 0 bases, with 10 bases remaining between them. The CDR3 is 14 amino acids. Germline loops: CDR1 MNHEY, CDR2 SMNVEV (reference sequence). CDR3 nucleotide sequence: TGTGCCAGCACTATGGCATATAGCAATCAGCCCCAGCATTTT. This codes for CASTMAYSNQPQHF.

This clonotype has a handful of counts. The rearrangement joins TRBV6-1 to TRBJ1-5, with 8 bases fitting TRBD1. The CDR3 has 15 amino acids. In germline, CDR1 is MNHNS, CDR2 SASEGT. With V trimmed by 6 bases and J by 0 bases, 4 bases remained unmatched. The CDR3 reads CASRTGAYSNQPQHF. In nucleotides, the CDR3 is TGTGCCAGCAGGACAGGGGCCTATAGCAATCAGCCCCAGCATTTT.

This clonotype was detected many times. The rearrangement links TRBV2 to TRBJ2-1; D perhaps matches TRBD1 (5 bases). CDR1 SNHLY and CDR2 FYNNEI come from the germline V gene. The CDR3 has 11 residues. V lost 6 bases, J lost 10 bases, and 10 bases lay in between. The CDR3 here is CASRKGKEQFF. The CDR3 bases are TGTGCCAGCAGGAAGGGGAAGGAGCAGTTCTTC.

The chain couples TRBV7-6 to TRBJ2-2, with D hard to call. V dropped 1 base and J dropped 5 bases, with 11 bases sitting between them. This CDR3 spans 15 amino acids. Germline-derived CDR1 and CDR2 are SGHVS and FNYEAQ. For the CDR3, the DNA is TGTGCCAGCAGCTTAGATCTAAGAATAACCGGGGAGCTGTTTTTT. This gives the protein CASSLDLRITGELFF. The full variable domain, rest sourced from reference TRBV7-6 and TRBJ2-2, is GAGVSQSPRYKVTKRGQDVALRCDPISGHVSLYWYRQALGQGPEFLTYFNYEAQQDKSGLPNDRFSAERPEGSISTLTIQRTEQRDSAMYRCASSLDLRITGELFFGEGSRLTVL.

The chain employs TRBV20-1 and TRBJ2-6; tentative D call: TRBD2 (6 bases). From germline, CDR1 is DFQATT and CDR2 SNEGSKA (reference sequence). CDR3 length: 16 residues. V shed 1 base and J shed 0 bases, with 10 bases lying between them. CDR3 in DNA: TGCAGTGCTAGAGGGGGACTCCACTCTGGGGCCAACGTCCTGACTTTC. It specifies CSARGGLHSGANVLTF.

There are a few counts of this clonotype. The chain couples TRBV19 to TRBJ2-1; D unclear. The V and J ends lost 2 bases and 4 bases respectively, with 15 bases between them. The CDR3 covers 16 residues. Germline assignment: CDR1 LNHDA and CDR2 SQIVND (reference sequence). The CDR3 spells CASSIMPTGRYNEQFF. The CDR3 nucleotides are TGTGCCAGTAGTATAATGCCGACTGGAAGATACAATGAGCAGTTCTTC. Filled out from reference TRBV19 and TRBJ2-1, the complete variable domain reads DGGITQSPKYLFRKEGQNVTLSCEQNLNHDAMYWYRQDPGQGLRLIYYSQIVNDFQKGDIAEGYSVSREKKESFPLTVTSAQKNPTAFYLCASSIMPTGRYNEQFFGPGTRLTVL.

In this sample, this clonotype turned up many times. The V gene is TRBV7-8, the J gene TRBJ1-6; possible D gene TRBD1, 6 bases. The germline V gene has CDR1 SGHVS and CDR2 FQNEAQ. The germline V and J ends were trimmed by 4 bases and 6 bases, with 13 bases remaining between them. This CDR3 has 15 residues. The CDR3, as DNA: TGTGCCAGCAGCTGGGGAGGACAGCTTAATTCACCCCTCCACTTT. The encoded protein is CASSWGGQLNSPLHF.

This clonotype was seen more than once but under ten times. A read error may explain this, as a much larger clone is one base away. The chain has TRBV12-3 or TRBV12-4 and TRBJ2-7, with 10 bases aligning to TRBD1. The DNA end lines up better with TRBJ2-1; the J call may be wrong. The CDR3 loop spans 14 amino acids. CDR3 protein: CAISGTGDPYEQFF. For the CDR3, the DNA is TGTGCCATTTCCGGGACAGGGGACCCCTACGAGCAGTTCTTC.

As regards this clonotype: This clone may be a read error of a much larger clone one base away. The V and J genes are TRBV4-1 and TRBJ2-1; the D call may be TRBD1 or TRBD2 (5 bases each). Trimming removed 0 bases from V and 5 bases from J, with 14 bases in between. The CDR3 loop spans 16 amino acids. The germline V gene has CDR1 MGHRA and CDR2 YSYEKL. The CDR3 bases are TGCGCCAGCAGCCAAGAGTCCGGGACGGCTGACAATGAGCAGTTCTTC. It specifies CASSQESGTADNEQFF.

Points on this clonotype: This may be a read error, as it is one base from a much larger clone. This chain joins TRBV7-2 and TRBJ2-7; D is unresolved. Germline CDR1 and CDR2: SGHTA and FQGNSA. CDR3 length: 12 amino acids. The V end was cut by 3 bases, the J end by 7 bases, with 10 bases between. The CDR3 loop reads CASSLRLNEQYF. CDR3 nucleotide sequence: TGTGCCAGCAGCTTGCGCCTTAATGAGCAGTACTTC.

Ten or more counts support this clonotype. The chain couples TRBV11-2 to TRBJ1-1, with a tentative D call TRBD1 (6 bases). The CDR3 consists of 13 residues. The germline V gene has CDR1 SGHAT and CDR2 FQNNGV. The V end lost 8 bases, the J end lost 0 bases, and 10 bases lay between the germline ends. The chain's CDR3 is CASRKGVNTEAFF. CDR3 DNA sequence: TGTGCCAGCCGAAAGGGGGTGAACACTGAAGCTTTCTTT.

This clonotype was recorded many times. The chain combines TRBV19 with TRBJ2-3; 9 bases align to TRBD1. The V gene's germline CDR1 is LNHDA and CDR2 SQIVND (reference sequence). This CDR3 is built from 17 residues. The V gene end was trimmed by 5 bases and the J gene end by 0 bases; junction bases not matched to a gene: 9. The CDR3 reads CASSLAGQGLSTDTQYF. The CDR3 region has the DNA TGTGCCAGTAGTTTGGCTGGACAGGGGCTAAGCACAGATACGCAGTATTTT.

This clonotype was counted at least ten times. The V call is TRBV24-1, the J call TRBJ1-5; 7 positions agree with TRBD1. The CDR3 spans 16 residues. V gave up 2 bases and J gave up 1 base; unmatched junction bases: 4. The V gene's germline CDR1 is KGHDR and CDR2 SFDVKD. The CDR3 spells CATSDSDRASNQPQHF. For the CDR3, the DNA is TGTGCCACCAGTGATTCCGACAGGGCCAGCAATCAGCCCCAGCATTTT.

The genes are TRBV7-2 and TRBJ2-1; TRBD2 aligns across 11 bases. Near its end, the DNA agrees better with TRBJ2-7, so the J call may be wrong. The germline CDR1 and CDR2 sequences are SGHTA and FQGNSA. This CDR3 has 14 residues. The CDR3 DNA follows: TGTGCCAGCAGTATACTAGCGGGAGACAATGAGCAGTACTTC. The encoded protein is CASSILAGDNEQYF.

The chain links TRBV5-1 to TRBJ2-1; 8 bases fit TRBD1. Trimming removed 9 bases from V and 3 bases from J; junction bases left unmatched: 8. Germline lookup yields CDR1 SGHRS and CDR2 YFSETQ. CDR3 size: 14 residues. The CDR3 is CAKTGGVSYNEQFF. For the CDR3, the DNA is TGCGCCAAAACAGGGGGAGTAAGCTACAATGAGCAGTTCTTC.

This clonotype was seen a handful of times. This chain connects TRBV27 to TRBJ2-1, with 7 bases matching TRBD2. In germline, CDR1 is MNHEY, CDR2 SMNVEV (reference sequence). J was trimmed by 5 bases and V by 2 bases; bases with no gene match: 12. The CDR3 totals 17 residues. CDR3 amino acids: CASSLNPSSGTHNEQFF. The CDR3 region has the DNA TGTGCCAGCAGTTTAAACCCATCGAGCGGGACTCACAATGAGCAGTTCTTC.

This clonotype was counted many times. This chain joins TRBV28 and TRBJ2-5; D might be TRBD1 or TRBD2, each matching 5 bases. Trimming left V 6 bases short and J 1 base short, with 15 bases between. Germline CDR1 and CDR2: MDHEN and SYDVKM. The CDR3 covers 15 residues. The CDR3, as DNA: TGTGCCAGCAGGGCCTGGGGGTCTTCCCAAGAGACCCAGTACTTC. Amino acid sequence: CASRAWGSSQETQYF.

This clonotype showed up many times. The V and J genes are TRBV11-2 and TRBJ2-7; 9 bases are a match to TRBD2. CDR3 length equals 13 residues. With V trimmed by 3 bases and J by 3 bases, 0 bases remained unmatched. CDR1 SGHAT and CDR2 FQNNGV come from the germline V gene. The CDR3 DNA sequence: TGTGCCAGCAGCTTTAGCGGGAGCTACGAGCAGTACTTC. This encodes CASSFSGSYEQYF.

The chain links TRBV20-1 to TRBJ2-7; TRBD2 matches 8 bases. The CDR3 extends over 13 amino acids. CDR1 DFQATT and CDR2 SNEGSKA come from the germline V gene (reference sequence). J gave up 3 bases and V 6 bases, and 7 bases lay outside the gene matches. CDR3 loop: CSADLAGNYEQYF. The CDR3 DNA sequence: TGCAGTGCAGACTTAGCGGGGAACTACGAGCAGTACTTC.

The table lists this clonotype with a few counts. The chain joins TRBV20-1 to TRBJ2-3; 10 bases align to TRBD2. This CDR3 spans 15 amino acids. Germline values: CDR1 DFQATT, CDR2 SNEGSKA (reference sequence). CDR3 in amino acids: CNAHPLAGGTDTQYF. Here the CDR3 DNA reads TGCAATGCCCACCCCCTAGCGGGGGGCACAGATACGCAGTATTTT.

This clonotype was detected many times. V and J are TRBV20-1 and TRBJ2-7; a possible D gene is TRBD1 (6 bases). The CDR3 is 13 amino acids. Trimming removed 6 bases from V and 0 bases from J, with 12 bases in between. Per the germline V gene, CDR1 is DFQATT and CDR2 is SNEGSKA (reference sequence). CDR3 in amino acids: CSATGTNSYEQYF. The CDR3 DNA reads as TGCAGTGCAACCGGGACAAACTCCTACGAGCAGTACTTC.

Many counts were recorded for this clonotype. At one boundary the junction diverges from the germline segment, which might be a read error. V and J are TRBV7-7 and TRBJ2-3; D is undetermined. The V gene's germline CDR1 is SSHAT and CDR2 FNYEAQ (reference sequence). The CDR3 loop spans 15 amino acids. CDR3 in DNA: TGTGCTAGCAGTCCGAGCCGACCTTACACAGATACGCAGTATTTT. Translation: CASSPSRPYTDTQYF.

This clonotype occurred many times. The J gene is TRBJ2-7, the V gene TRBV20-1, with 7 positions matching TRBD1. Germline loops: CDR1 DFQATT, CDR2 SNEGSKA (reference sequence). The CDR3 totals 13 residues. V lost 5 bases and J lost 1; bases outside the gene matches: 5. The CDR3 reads CSARDSRSYEQYF. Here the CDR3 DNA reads TGCAGTGCTCGGGACAGTCGATCCTACGAGCAGTACTTC.

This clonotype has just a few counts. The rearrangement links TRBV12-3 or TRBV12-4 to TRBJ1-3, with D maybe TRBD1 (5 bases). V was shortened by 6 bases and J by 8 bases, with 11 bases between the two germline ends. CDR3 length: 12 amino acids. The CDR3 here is CASRGDRHTIYF. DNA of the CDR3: TGTGCCAGCAGGGGCGACAGACACACCATATATTTT.

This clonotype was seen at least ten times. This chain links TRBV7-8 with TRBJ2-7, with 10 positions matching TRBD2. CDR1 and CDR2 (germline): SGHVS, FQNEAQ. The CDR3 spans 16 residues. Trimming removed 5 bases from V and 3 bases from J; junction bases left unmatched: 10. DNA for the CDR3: TGTGCCAGCAGCCACTACGGACTAGCGGCTTACTACGAGCAGTACTTC. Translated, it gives CASSHYGLAAYYEQYF.

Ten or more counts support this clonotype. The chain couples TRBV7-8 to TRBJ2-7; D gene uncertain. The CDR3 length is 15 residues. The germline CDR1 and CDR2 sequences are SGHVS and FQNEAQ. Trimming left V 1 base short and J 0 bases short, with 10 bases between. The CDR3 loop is CASSLEPGSSYEQYF. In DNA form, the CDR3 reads TGTGCCAGCAGCTTAGAGCCAGGAAGCTCCTACGAGCAGTACTTC. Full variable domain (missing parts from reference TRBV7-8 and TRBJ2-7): GAGVSQSPRYKVAKRGQDVALRCDPISGHVSLFWYQQALGQGPEFLTYFQNEAQLDKSGLPSDRFFAERPEGSVSTLKIQRTQQEDSAVYLCASSLEPGSSYEQYFGPGTRLTVT.

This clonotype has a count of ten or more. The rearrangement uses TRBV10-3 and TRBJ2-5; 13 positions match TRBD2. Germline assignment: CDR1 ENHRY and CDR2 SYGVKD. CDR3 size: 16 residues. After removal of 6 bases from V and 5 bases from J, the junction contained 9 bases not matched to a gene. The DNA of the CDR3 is TGTGCCATCAGGGGGGGGGGACTAGCGGGAAAGGAGACCCAGTACTTC. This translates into CAIRGGGLAGKETQYF.

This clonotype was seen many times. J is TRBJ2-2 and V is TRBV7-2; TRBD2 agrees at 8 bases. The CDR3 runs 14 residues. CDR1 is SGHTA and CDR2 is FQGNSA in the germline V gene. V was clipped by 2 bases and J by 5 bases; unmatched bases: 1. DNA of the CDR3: TGTGCCAGCAGCTTAACGGGGGGGACCGGGGAGCTGTTTTTT. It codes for CASSLTGGTGELFF. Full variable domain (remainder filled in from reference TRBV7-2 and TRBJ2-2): GAGVSQSPSNKVTEKGKDVELRCDPISGHTALYWYRQSLGQGLEFLIYFQGNSAPDKSGLPSDRFSAERTGGSVSTLTIQRTQQEDSAVYLCASSLTGGTGELFFGEGSRLTVL.

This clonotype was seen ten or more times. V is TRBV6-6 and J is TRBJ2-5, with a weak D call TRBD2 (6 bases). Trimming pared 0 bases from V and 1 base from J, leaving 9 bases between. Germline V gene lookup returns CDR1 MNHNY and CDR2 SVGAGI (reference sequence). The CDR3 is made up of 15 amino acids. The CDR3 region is CASSYSMTSQETQYF. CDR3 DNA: TGTGCCAGCAGTTACTCGATGACTAGCCAAGAGACCCAGTACTTC.